This T cell receptor (beta chain) was obtained from a study of glioma-infiltrating T cells. This clonotype came up a few times. Amplification of TCR alpha and beta CDR3 regions from RNA used iRepertoire nested multiplex PCR. TCRdb reanalysed the multiplex PCR reads using MiXCR and keeps one entry per CDR3 protein. The sample carries around 190,000 distinct CDR3 sequences, over 40% recorded once. The CDR3 consists of 16 residues. Trimming at V came to 1 base and at J to 6 bases, leaving 6 bases not matched to a gene. The sequenced material came from glioma tissue, nonneoplastic brain tissue, or PBMCs (not recorded which). J is TRBJ2-1 and V is TRBV12-3 or TRBV12-4, with 10 bases lining up with TRBD2. This sequence was found in a human donor with low-grade glioma or glioblastoma, undergoing nonglioma brain surgery, or in good health (not recorded which). The CDR3: CASSLGRLAGINEQFF. The DNA for the CDR3 is TGTGCCAGCAGTTTAGGACGACTAGCGGGTATCAATGAGCAGTTCTTC.